The next 17 T cell receptor beta chains were all read from a single sample in a study of T cells after somatic rescue of genetic block. The assay was immunoSEQ multiplex PCR, and TCRdb's table has in-frame clones only and misses some. Found here are approximately 16,000 clones, roughly 70% of them singletons; the top ten hold 27%. Sequencing used peripheral blood mononuclear cells (PBMCs). The receptors here all came from a man aged 18 to 29.

This chain links TRBV2 with TRBJ2-3; no reliable D call. The CDR3 spans 11 residues. Germline V gene data show CDR1 as SNHLY and CDR2 as FYNNEI. Trimming removed 6 bases at V and 1 base at J, with 2 bases between. The CDR3 is CASRRTDTQYF. CDR3 bases: TGTGCCAGCAGACGCACAGATACGCAGTATTTT.

The chain carries TRBV7-8 and TRBJ2-7; 9 bases are shared with TRBD2. Trimming at V came to 1 base and at J to 9 bases, leaving 7 bases not matched to a gene. Germline V gene sequence: CDR1 SGHVS, CDR2 FQNEAQ. The CDR3 spans 14 residues. The CDR3 region is CASSLVRAAGGQYF. The CDR3 DNA sequence: TGTGCCAGCAGCTTAGTTCGGGCAGCGGGGGGGCAGTACTTC.

By its share, this clone is medium-sized. V and J are TRBV7-9 and TRBJ2-7; no firm D call. Germline V gene lookup returns CDR1 SEHNR and CDR2 FQNEAQ (reference sequence). The CDR3 has 12 amino acids. V was trimmed by 5 bases and J by 4 bases, leaving 9 bases between them. The chain's CDR3 is CASSPSEYEQYF. CDR3 sequence (DNA): TGTGCCAGCAGCCCCTCTGAGTACGAGCAGTACTTC.

The genes are TRBV9 and TRBJ2-2, with D tentatively TRBD2 (6 bases). The germline V gene has CDR1 SGDLS and CDR2 YYNGEE. The CDR3 is made up of 16 amino acids. V lost 1 base and J 1 base, leaving 11 bases between the germline ends. CDR3 nucleotide sequence: TGTGCCAGCAGCGTATCCCCTAGCGAGAACACCGGGGAGCTGTTTTTT. Translated: CASSVSPSENTGELFF. Looking up the rest from reference TRBV9 and TRBJ2-2 gives the full variable domain: DSGVTQTPKHLITATGQRVTLRCSPRSGDLSVYWYQQSLDQGLQFLIQYYNGEERAKGNILERFSAQQFPDLHSELNLSSLELGDSALYFCASSVSPSENTGELFFGEGSRLTVL.

The chain combines TRBV10-2 with TRBJ1-1; no firm D call. There are 13 residues in the CDR3. Germline values: CDR1 WSHSY, CDR2 SAAADI. Trimming left V 6 bases short and J 3 bases short, with 11 bases between. The CDR3 DNA follows: TGCGCCAGCAGACACCCCTGGGACACTGAAGCTTTCTTT. Translation: CASRHPWDTEAFF.

The rearrangement links TRBV5-1 to TRBJ2-3; possible D gene TRBD2, 6 bases. CDR3 length: 16 amino acids. Germline values: CDR1 SGHRS, CDR2 YFSETQ. With 2 bases removed from V and 0 bases from J, the gap between germline ends came to 13 bases. CDR3 in amino acids: CASSLGRGFSTDTQYF. In DNA form, the CDR3 reads TGCGCCAGCAGCTTAGGGCGGGGCTTTAGCACAGATACGCAGTATTTT.

V usage is TRBV6-5 and J usage is TRBJ1-5; D not certain. Germline CDR1 and CDR2: MNHEY and SVGAGI. The CDR3 is 14 residues long. V shed 5 bases and J shed 2 bases, with 10 bases lying between them. CDR3 residues: CASSVQKGNQPQHF. Written as DNA, the CDR3 is TGTGCCAGCAGTGTTCAGAAGGGCAATCAGCCCCAGCATTTT.

Only one count was recorded for this clone. CDR3 residues: CASSAGTTYNEQFF. The DNA for the CDR3 is TGCGCCAGCTCCGCCGGGACTACATACAATGAGCAGTTCTTC. The V gene is TRBV10-1, the J gene TRBJ2-1; TRBD2 agrees at 7 bases. Germline CDR1 WNHNN, CDR2 SYGVQD (reference sequence). The CDR3 has 14 residues. V gave up 8 bases and J gave up 4 bases; unmatched junction bases: 8.

The chain is built from TRBV6-5 and TRBJ1-2; weak D call: TRBD1 (5 bases). With 6 bases removed from V and 14 bases from J, the gap between germline ends came to 19 bases. Germline values: CDR1 MNHEY, CDR2 SVGAGI. The CDR3 length is 12 residues. This chain's CDR3 is CASSETGTGGTF. CDR3 nucleotide sequence: TGTGCCAGCAGCGAGACTGGGACGGGAGGAACCTTC.

The rearrangement links TRBV5-1 to TRBJ1-2; TRBD1 agrees at 9 bases. Unmatched junction bases numbered 10, after V lost 0 bases and J lost 1 base. The CDR3 is 18 amino acids. Germline V gives CDR1 SGHRS, CDR2 YFSETQ. The CDR3 here is CASSLAWTGAIFNYGYTF. CDR3 bases: TGCGCCAGCAGCTTGGCCTGGACAGGGGCGATTTTTAACTATGGCTACACCTTC.

The chain carries TRBV5-1 and TRBJ2-3, with a possible D match to TRBD1 (5 bases). Looked up from germline, CDR1 is SGHRS and CDR2 is YFSETQ. CDR3 length: 14 amino acids. V was pared by 1 base and J by 1 base, with 7 bases between. The CDR3 sequence: CASSLLQGTDTQYF. The DNA for the CDR3 is TGCGCCAGCAGCTTGTTACAGGGCACAGATACGCAGTATTTT. The full variable domain, with the rest looked up from reference TRBV5-1 and TRBJ2-3, is KAGVTQTPRYLIKTRGQQVTLSCSPISGHRSVSWYQQTPGQGLQFLFEYFSETQRNKGNFPGRFSGRQFSNSRSEMNVSTLELGDSALYLCASSLLQGTDTQYFGPGTRLTVL.

The chain links TRBV7-8 to TRBJ2-3; 7 nucleotides match TRBD1. V lost 6 bases and J lost 1; bases outside the gene matches: 7. The CDR3 spans 15 residues. The germline gives CDR1 SGHVS, CDR2 FQNEAQ. As DNA, the CDR3 is TGTGCCAGCAGACGAAACACAGGGGGCACAGATACGCAGTATTTT. Translated, it gives CASRRNTGGTDTQYF.

Only one count was recorded for this clone. The rearrangement links TRBV2 to TRBJ2-6; D is unclear. The germline V gene encodes CDR1 SNHLY and CDR2 FYNNEI. The CDR3 extends over 14 amino acids. Trimming removed 7 bases at V and 2 bases at J, with 9 bases between. This chain's CDR3 is CASNRPTGANVLTF. The CDR3 DNA is TGTGCCAGCAACCGACCCACTGGGGCCAACGTCCTGACTTTC.

The rearrangement links TRBV6-1 to TRBJ2-7; weak D call: TRBD1 (6 bases). In germline, CDR1 is MNHNS, CDR2 SASEGT. V gave up 6 bases and J gave up 0 bases, with 9 bases separating them. The length of the CDR3 is 13 residues. The DNA for the CDR3 is TGTGCCAGCAGCGACAGGTTCTCCTACGAGCAGTACTTC. Amino acids: CASSDRFSYEQYF.

This clone was found a few times. The rearrangement uses TRBV29-1 and TRBJ2-3; D is unresolved. Per germline, CDR1 SQVTM and CDR2 ANQGSEA. The CDR3 consists of 12 residues. Trimming removed 6 bases from V and 5 bases from J, with 12 bases in between. The CDR3 loop reads CSVDSPRDTQYF. DNA of the CDR3: TGCAGCGTCGACTCCCCAAGAGATACGCAGTATTTT.

The rearrangement uses TRBV18 and TRBJ2-7; 11 nucleotides align to TRBD2. From germline, CDR1 is KGHSH and CDR2 LQKENI. J lost 0 bases, V lost 3 bases, and 4 bases had no gene match. The CDR3 is made up of 16 amino acids. CDR3 residues: CASSPAGTSGSYEQYF. The DNA of the CDR3 is TGTGCCAGCTCACCCGCCGGGACTAGCGGCTCCTACGAGCAGTACTTC.

This chain links TRBV5-1 with TRBJ2-3; TRBD1 agrees at 8 bases. The CDR3 runs to 17 residues. Germline assignment: CDR1 SGHRS and CDR2 YFSETQ. V lost 4 bases to trimming and J lost 3 bases; unmatched junction nucleotides: 13. The CDR3 here is CASSLDRDRFETDTQYF. CDR3 nucleotides: TGCGCCAGCAGCCTGGACCGGGACAGGTTCGAGACAGATACGCAGTATTTT.